This paragraph covers one TCR beta chain sequence. The sample comes from a study of blood T cell repertoires in COVID-19. Study-level information: Sites in the United States, Italy and Spain provided acute and convalescent COVID-19 samples.

This CDR3 is built from 18 residues. Sequencing used immunoSEQ multiplex PCR; TCRdb keeps in-frame clones, though not all of them. In the table there are 90,000 to 110,000 clones, 75% to 85% of which are singletons. The V gene is TRBV21-1, the J gene TRBJ2-1; the listed D gene, TRBD2, was not tested against the DNA. TRBV21-1 corresponds to a pseudogene. The sequence derives from a woman of 80 years or more with active or convalescent COVID-19. What was sequenced was peripheral blood. The CDR3 spells CASSKMRGRILSYNEQFF. The CDR3 region has the DNA TGTGCCAGCAGCAAAATGCGCGGGAGAATCCTCTCCTACAATGAGCAGTTCTTC.